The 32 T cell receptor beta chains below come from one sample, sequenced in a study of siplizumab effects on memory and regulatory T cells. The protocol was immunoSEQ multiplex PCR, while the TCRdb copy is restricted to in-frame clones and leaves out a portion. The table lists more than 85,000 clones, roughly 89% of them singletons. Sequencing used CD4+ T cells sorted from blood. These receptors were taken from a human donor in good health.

The CDR3 sequence is CASSLGFSWSEKLFF. As DNA, the CDR3 is TGCGCCAGCAGCTTGGGTTTCTCATGGAGTGAAAAACTGTTTTTT. The chain employs TRBV5-1 and TRBJ1-4, with unresolved D. The CDR3 is made up of 15 amino acids. Per germline, CDR1 SGHRS and CDR2 YFSETQ. V was clipped by 0 bases and J by 7 bases, with 13 bases between them.

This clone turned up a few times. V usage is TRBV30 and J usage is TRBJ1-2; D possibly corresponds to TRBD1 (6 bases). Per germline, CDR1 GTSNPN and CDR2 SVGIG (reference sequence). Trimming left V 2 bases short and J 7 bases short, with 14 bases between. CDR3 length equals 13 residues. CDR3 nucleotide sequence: TGTGCCTGGAGTAGCCAGGGGTTTAGTGGCTACACCTTC. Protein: CAWSSQGFSGYTF.

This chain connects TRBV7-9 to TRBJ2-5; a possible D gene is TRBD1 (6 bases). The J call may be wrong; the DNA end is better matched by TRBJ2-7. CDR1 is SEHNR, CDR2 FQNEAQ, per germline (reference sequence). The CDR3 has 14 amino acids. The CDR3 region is CASSVTGSSYEQYF. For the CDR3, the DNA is TGTGCCAGCAGCGTTACAGGGAGCTCCTACGAGCAGTACTTC.

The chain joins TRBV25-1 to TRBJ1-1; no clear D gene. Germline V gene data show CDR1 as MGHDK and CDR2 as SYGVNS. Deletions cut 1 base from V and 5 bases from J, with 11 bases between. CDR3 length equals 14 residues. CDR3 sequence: CASSESSRKTEAFF. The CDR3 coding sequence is TGTGCCAGCAGTGAATCGAGCAGGAAAACTGAAGCTTTCTTT.

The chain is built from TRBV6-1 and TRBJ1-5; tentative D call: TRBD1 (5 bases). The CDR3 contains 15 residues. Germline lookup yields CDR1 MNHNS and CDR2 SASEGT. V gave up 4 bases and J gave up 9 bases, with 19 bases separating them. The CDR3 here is CASSARDRDQGPQHF. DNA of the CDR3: TGTGCCAGCAGTGCCCGGGACCGAGACCAAGGGCCCCAGCATTTT.

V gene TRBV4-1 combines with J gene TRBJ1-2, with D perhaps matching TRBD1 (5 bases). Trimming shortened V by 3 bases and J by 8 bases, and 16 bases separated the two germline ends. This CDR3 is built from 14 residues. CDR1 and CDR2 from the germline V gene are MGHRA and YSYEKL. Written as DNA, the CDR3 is TGCGCCAGCAGCCAGGAGCGCTTTAGGGGAGGCTACACCTTC. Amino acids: CASSQERFRGGYTF.

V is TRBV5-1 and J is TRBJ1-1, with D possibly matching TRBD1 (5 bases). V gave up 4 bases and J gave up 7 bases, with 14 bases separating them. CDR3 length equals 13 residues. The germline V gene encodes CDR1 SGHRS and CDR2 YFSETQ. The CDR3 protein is CASSVQTAREAFF. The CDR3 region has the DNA TGCGCCAGCAGCGTGCAGACAGCCCGTGAAGCTTTCTTT.

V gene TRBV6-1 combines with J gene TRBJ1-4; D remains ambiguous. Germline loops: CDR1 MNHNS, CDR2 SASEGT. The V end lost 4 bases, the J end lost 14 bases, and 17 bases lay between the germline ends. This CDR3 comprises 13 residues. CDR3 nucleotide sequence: TGTGCCAGCAGTGCGGAAATCGAGCAAAGGCTGTTTTTT. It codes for CASSAEIEQRLFF.

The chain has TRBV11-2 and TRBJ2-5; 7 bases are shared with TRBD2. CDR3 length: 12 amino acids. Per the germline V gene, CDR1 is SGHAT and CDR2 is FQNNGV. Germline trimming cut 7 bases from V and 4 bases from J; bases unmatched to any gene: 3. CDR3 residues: CASTPGGETQYF. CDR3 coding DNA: TGTGCCAGCACCCCGGGGGGAGAGACCCAGTACTTC.

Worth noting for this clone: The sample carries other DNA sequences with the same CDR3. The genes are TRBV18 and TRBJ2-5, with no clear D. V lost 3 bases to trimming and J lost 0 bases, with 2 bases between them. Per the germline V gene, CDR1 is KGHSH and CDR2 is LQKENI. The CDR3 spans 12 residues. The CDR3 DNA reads TGTGCCAGCTCACCTTACCAAGAGACCCAGTACTTC. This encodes CASSPYQETQYF.

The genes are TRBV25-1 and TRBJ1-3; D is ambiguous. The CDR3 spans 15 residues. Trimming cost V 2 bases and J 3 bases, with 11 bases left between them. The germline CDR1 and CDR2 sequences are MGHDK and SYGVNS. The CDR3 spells CASSESMAGGNTIYF. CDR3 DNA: TGTGCCAGCAGTGAAAGCATGGCAGGTGGAAACACCATATATTTT.

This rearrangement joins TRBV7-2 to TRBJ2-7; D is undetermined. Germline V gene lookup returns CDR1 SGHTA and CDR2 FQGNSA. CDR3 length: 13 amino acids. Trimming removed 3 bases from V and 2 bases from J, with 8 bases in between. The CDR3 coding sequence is TGTGCCAGCAGCTTGGAAACTACCTACGAGCAGTACTTC. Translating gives CASSLETTYEQYF.

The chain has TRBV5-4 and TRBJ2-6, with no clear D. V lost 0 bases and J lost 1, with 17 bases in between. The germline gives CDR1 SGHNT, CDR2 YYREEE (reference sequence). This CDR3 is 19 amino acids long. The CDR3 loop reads CASSLAGYTGISGANVLTF. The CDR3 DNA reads TGTGCCAGCAGCTTGGCCGGCTACACGGGCATATCTGGGGCCAACGTCCTGACTTTC. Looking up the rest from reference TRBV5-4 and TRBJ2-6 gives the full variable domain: ETGVTQSPTHLIKTRGQQVTLRCSSQSGHNTVSWYQQALGQGPQFIFQYYREEENGRGNFPPRFSGLQFPNYSSELNVNALELDDSALYLCASSLAGYTGISGANVLTFGAGSRLTVL.

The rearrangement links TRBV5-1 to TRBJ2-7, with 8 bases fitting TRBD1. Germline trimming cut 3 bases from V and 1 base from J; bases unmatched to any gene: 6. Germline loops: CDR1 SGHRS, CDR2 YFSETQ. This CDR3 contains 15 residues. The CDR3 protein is CASSSAGGSSYEQYF. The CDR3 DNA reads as TGCGCCAGCAGCTCGGCAGGGGGCAGTTCCTACGAGCAGTACTTC.

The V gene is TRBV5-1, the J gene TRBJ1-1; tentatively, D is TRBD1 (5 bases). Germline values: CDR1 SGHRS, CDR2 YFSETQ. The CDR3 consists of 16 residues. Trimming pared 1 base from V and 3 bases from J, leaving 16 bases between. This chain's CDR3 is CASSLFVGGLDTEAFF. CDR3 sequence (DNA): TGCGCCAGCAGCTTGTTCGTCGGGGGGTTGGACACTGAAGCTTTCTTT. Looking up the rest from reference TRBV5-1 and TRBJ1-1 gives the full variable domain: KAGVTQTPRYLIKTRGQQVTLSCSPISGHRSVSWYQQTPGQGLQFLFEYFSETQRNKGNFPGRFSGRQFSNSRSEMNVSTLELGDSALYLCASSLFVGGLDTEAFFGQGTRLTVV.

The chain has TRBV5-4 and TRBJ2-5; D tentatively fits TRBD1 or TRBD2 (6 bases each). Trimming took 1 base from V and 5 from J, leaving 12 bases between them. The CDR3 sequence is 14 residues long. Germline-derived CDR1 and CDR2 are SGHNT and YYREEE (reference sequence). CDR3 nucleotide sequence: TGTGCCAGCAGCTTGCCCGGGGGCGGCGAGACCCAGTACTTC. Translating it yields CASSLPGGGETQYF. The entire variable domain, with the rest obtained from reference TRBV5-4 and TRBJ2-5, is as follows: ETGVTQSPTHLIKTRGQQVTLRCSSQSGHNTVSWYQQALGQGPQFIFQYYREEENGRGNFPPRFSGLQFPNYSSELNVNALELDDSALYLCASSLPGGGETQYFGPGTRLLVL.

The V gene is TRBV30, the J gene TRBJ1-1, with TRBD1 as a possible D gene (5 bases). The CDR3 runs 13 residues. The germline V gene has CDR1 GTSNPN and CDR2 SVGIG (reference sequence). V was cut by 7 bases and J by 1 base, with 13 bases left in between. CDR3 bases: TGTGCCTACGGGGGGACCCCGAACACTGAAGCTTTCTTT. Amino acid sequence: CAYGGTPNTEAFF.

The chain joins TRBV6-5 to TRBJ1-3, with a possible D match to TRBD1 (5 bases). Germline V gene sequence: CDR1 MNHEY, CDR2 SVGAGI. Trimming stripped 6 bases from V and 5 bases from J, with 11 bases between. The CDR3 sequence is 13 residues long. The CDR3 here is CASSLAGRNTIYF. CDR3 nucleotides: TGTGCCAGCAGCCTCGCGGGGCGAAACACCATATATTTT.

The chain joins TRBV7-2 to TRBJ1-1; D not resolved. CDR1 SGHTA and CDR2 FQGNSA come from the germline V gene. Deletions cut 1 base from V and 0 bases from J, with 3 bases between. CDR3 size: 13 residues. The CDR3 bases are TGTGCCAGCAGCTTAGAGGTGAACACTGAAGCTTTCTTT. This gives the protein CASSLEVNTEAFF. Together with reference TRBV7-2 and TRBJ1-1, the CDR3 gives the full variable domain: GAGVSQSPSNKVTEKGKDVELRCDPISGHTALYWYRQSLGQGLEFLIYFQGNSAPDKSGLPSDRFSAERTGGSVSTLTIQRTQQEDSAVYLCASSLEVNTEAFFGQGTRLTVV.

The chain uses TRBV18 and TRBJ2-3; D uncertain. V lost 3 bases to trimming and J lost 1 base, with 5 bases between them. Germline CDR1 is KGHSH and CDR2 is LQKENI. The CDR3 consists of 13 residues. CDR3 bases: TGTGCCAGCTCACCTGTTCGCACAGATACGCAGTATTTT. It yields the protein CASSPVRTDTQYF. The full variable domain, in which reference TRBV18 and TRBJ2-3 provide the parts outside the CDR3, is NAGVMQNPRHLVRRRGQEARLRCSPMKGHSHVYWYRQLPEEGLKFMVYLQKENIIDESGMPKERFSAEFPKEGPSILRIQQVVRGDSAAYFCASSPVRTDTQYFGPGTRLTVL.

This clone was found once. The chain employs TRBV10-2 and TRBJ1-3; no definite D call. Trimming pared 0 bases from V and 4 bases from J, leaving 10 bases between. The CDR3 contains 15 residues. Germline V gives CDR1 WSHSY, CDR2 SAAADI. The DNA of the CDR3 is TGCGCCAGCAGTGAGTCGAGCGGGGTGGGAAACACCATATATTTT. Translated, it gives CASSESSGVGNTIYF.

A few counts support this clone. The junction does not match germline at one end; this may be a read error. The CDR3 is CASSPGPQGTQYF. DNA of the CDR3: TGTGCCAGCAGCCCCGGGCCACAAGGGACCCAGTACTTC. The chain links TRBV11-3 to TRBJ2-5, with D uncertain. Germline CDR1 and CDR2: SGHNT and YENEEA. CDR3 length: 13 residues.

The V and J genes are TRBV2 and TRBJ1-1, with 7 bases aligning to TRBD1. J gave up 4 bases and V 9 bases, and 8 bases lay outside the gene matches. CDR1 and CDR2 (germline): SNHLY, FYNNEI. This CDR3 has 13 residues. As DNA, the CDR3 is TGTGCCAGAACAGGGGATCTAGTCACTGAAGCTTTCTTT. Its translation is CARTGDLVTEAFF.

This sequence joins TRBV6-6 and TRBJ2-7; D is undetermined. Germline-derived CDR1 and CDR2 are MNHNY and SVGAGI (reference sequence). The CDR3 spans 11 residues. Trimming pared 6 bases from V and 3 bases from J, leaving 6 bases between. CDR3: CASRGNYEQYF. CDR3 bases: TGTGCCAGCAGGGGTAACTACGAGCAGTACTTC.

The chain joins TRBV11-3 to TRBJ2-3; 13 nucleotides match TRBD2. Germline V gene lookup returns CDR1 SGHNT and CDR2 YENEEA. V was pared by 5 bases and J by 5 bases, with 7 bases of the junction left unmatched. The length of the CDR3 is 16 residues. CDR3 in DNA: TGTGCCAGCAGCAGAGGACTAGCGGGAGCGGGAGATACGCAGTATTTT. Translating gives CASSRGLAGAGDTQYF.

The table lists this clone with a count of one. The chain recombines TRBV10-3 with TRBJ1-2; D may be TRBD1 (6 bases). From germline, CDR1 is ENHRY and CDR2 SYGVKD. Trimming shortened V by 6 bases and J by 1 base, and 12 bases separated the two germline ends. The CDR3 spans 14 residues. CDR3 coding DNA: TGTGCCATCAGCCTGCTACAGGGTAACTATGGCTACACCTTC. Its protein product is CAISLLQGNYGYTF.

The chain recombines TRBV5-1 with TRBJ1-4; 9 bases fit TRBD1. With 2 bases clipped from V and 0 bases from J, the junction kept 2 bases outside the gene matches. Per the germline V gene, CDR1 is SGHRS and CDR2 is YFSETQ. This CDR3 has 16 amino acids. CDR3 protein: CASSLTGGPTNEKLFF. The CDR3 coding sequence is TGCGCCAGCAGCTTAACAGGGGGCCCAACTAATGAAAAACTGTTTTTT. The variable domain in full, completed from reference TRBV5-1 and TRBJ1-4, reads KAGVTQTPRYLIKTRGQQVTLSCSPISGHRSVSWYQQTPGQGLQFLFEYFSETQRNKGNFPGRFSGRQFSNSRSEMNVSTLELGDSALYLCASSLTGGPTNEKLFFGSGTQLSVL.

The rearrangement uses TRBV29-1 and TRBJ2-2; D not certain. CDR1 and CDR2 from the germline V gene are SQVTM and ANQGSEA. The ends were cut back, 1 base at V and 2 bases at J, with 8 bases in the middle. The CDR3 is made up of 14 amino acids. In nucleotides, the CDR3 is TGCAGCGTTGAAGGTTTCGGTAACACCGGGGAGCTGTTTTTT. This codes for CSVEGFGNTGELFF.

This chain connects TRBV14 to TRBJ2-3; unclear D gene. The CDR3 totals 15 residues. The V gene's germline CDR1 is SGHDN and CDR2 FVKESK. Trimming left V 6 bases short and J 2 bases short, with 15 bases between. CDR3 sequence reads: CASRRTDSNTDTQYF. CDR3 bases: TGTGCCAGCAGGCGAACAGACTCTAACACAGATACGCAGTATTTT. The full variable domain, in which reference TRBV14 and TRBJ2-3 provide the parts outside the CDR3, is EAGVTQFPSHSVIEKGQTVTLRCDPISGHDNLYWYRRVMGKEIKFLLHFVKESKQDESGMPNNRFLAERTGGTYSTLKVQPAELEDSGVYFCASRRTDSNTDTQYFGPGTRLTVL.

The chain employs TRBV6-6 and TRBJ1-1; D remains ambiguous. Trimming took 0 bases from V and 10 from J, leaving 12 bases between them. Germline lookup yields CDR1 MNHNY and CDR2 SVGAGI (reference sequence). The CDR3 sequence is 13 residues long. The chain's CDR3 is CASSYSIGTPAFF. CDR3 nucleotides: TGTGCCAGCAGTTACTCCATTGGTACGCCAGCTTTCTTT.

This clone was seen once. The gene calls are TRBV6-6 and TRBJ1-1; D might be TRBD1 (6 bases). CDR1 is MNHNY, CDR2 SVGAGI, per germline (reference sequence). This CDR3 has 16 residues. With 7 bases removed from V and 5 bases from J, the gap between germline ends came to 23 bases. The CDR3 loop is CASTSSGGLGITEAFF. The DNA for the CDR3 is TGTGCCAGCACTTCGTCGGGGGGGCTGGGAATAACTGAAGCTTTCTTT.

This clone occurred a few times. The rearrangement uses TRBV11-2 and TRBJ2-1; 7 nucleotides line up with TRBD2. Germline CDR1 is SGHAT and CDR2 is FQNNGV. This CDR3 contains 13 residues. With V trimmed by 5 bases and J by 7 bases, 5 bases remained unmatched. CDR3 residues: CASSLGLVNEQFF. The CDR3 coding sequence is TGTGCCAGCAGCCTAGGACTAGTAAATGAGCAGTTCTTC.